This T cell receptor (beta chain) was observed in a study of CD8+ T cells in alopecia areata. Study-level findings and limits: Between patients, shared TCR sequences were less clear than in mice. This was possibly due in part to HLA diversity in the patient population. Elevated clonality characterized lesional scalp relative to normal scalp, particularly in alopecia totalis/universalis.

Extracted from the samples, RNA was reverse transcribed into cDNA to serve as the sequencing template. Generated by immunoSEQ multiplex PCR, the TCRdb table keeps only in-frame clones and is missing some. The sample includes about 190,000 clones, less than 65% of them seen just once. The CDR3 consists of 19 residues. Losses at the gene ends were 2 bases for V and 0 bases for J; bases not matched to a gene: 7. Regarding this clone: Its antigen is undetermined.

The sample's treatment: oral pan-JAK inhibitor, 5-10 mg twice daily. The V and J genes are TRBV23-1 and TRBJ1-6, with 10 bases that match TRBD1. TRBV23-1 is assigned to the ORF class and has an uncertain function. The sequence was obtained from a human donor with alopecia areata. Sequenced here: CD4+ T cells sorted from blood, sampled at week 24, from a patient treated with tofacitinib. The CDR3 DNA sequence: TGCGCCAGCAGTCAACCCCCGGGACAGGGGAGCTCCTATAATTCACCCCTCCACTTT. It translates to CASSQPPGQGSSYNSPLHF.